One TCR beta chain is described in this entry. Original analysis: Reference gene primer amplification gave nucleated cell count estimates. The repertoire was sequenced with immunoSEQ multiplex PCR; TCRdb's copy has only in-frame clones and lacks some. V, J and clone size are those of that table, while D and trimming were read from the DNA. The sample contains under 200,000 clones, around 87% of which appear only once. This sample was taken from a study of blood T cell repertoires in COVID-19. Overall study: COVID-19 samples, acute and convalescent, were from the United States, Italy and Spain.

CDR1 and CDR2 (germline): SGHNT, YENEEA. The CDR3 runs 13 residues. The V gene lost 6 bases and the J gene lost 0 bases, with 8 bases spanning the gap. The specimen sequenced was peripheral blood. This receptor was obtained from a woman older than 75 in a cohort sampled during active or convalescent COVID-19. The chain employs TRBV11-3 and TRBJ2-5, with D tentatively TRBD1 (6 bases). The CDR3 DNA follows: TGTGCCAGCAGTTACAGGGACCAAGAGACCCAGTACTTC. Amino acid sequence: CASSYRDQETQYF.